Listed here are 17 T cell receptor beta chains from one sample, sequenced in a study of PD-1 blockade in classical Hodgkin lymphoma. Profiling relied on immunoSEQ multiplex PCR, and the TCRdb table lists in-frame clones only, not all of them. The table lists several thousand clones, around four fifths of them singletons. Relapse was seen in all patients after autologous stem cell transplantation, and brentuximab vedotin exposure was variable. This sample comprised peripheral blood mononuclear cells (PBMCs), obtained at baseline. The receptors were gathered from a human donor with classical Hodgkin lymphoma.

A word on this clone: One junction end disagrees with the germline gene, perhaps due to a read error. The chain employs TRBV5-1 and TRBJ2-6, with D possibly being TRBD1 (5 bases). Germline V gene data show CDR1 as SGHRS and CDR2 as YFSETQ. The CDR3 loop spans 14 amino acids. CDR3 sequence: CASSENSGANVLIF. CDR3 in DNA: TGCGCCAGCAGCGAAAACTCTGGGGCCAACGTCCTGATTTTC.

This clone was seen a few times. The chain has TRBV7-8 and TRBJ1-1, with TRBD1 as a possible D gene (6 bases). Looked up from germline, CDR1 is SGHVS and CDR2 is FQNEAQ. The length of the CDR3 is 14 residues. With 0 bases removed from V and 6 bases from J, the gap between germline ends came to 11 bases. The CDR3 nucleotides are TGTGCCAGCAGCTTAGCAAGGGGGTTCGCTGAAGCTTTCTTT. Translated, it gives CASSLARGFAEAFF.

The chain has TRBV2 and TRBJ2-3, with D perhaps TRBD1 (6 bases). This CDR3 contains 16 residues. The V end lost 8 bases, the J end lost 0 bases, and 18 bases lay between the germline ends. Per the germline V gene, CDR1 is SNHLY and CDR2 is FYNNEI. The CDR3 is CASLKQDRISTDTQYF. CDR3 coding DNA: TGTGCCAGCCTGAAACAGGACAGAATCAGCACAGATACGCAGTATTTT.

The chain is built from TRBV30 and TRBJ1-5, with D hard to call. With 4 bases removed from V and 3 bases from J, the gap between germline ends came to 7 bases. Per germline, CDR1 GTSNPN and CDR2 SVGIG (reference sequence). This CDR3 spans 12 amino acids. The CDR3 protein is CAWNSYNQPQHF. The DNA of the CDR3 is TGTGCCTGGAACAGCTACAATCAGCCCCAGCATTTT. Drawing the rest from reference TRBV30 and TRBJ1-5, the complete variable domain is SQTIHQWPATLVQPVGSPLSLECTVEGTSNPNLYWYRQAAGRGLQLLFYSVGIGQISSEVPQNLSASRPQDRQFILSSKKLLLSDSGFYLCAWNSYNQPQHFGDGTRLSIL.

The chain couples TRBV19 to TRBJ2-7, with D tentatively TRBD2 (5 bases). Germline V gene sequence: CDR1 LNHDA, CDR2 SQIVND (reference sequence). V was trimmed by 5 bases and J by 2 bases, leaving 13 bases between them. This CDR3 comprises 14 residues. CDR3 coding DNA: TGTGCCAGTAGTGTACGGGATGGGACCTACGAGCAGTACTTC. The encoded protein is CASSVRDGTYEQYF.

The DNA of the CDR3 is TGTGCCAGTATACTACAGGTTCCCGGGGAGCTGTTTTTT. Its protein product is CASILQVPGELFF. The chain is built from TRBV28 and TRBJ2-2; TRBD1 might be the D (5 bases). This CDR3 contains 13 residues. Germline V gives CDR1 MDHEN, CDR2 SYDVKM. V lost 9 bases, J lost 6 bases, and 14 bases lay in between. The full variable domain, its missing parts supplied by reference TRBV28 and TRBJ2-2, is DVKVTQSSRYLVKRTGEKVFLECVQDMDHENMFWYRQDPGLGLRLIYFSYDVKMKEKGDIPEGYSVSREKKERFSLILESASTNQTSMYLCASILQVPGELFFGEGSRLTVL.

Turning to this clone: One end of the junction fails to match germline, which may point to a read error. J is TRBJ1-1 and V is TRBV20-1, with D perhaps TRBD1 (5 bases). This CDR3 is 11 amino acids long. Germline V gene data show CDR1 as DFQATT and CDR2 as SNEGSKA (reference sequence). CDR3 residues: CSASRGPEAFF. In DNA form, the CDR3 reads TGCAGTGCTAGTCGGGGACCTGAGGCTTTCTTT.

This clone was seen a single time. The chain employs TRBV5-4 and TRBJ2-5; D remains unclear. CDR1 is SGHNT and CDR2 is YYREEE in the germline V gene (reference sequence). CDR3 length: 13 amino acids. V was clipped by 1 base and J by 2 bases, with 6 bases between them. The DNA for the CDR3 is TGTGCCAGCAGCTTGCAGTCACAAGAGACCCAGTACTTC. Its protein product is CASSLQSQETQYF.

J is TRBJ1-2 and V is TRBV2; D call uncertain. This CDR3 is 17 amino acids long. Germline V gives CDR1 SNHLY, CDR2 FYNNEI. V was clipped by 0 bases and J by 1 base, with 15 bases between them. The CDR3: CASSEAISGLINYGYTF. The DNA of the CDR3 is TGTGCCAGCAGTGAAGCGATTTCAGGACTGATTAACTATGGCTACACCTTC.

The chain recombines TRBV7-9 with TRBJ2-2, with D maybe TRBD2 (5 bases). This CDR3 spans 17 amino acids. V was shortened by 4 bases and J by 2 bases, with 17 bases between the two germline ends. From germline, CDR1 is SEHNR and CDR2 FQNEAQ (reference sequence). The CDR3 protein is CASSSSGSNVNTGELFF. The DNA of the CDR3 is TGTGCCAGCAGCTCGTCGGGGTCGAACGTAAACACCGGGGAGCTGTTTTTT.

This clone was detected only once. The chain joins TRBV18 to TRBJ2-7; 8 bases match TRBD1. V lost 3 bases, J lost 4 bases, and 5 bases stayed unmatched. The CDR3 is 14 amino acids. Germline CDR1 KGHSH, CDR2 LQKENI. This CDR3 is CASSPGQAIYEQYF. The CDR3 region has the DNA TGTGCCAGCTCACCGGGACAGGCGATTTACGAGCAGTACTTC.

The rearrangement links TRBV21-1 to TRBJ2-3; the table's D call TRBD1 went unverified against the DNA. TRBV21-1 is recorded as a pseudogene. CDR3 length equals 16 residues. The CDR3 protein is CASSKLGDRITDTQYF. The CDR3 region has the DNA TGTGCCAGCAGCAAACTAGGGGACAGGATCACAGATACGCAGTATTTT.

CDR3 nucleotide sequence: TGTGCCAGCAACTTCCCCGACAGGGGGCCCTACAATGAGCAGTTCTTC. Amino acids: CASNFPDRGPYNEQFF. The V call is TRBV7-9, the J call TRBJ2-1; 10 nucleotides line up with TRBD1. Trimming at V came to 7 bases and at J to 2 bases, leaving 8 bases not matched to a gene. Germline V gene data show CDR1 as SEHNR and CDR2 as FQNEAQ (reference sequence). The CDR3 has 16 residues.

The chain employs TRBV9 and TRBJ1-6; D is ambiguous. The V gene lost 2 bases and the J gene lost 0 bases, with 12 bases spanning the gap. Germline lookup yields CDR1 SGDLS and CDR2 YYNGEE. There are 17 residues in the CDR3. The DNA of the CDR3 is TGTGCCAGCAGCGTCAGCCCAGCTAGCTCCTATAATTCACCCCTCCACTTT. Protein product: CASSVSPASSYNSPLHF.

This chain links TRBV5-4 with TRBJ2-7; 10 nucleotides agree with TRBD2. The CDR3 is made up of 16 amino acids. The junction had 14 bases not matched to a gene; V was cut back by 4 bases and J by 7 bases. In germline, CDR1 is SGHNT, CDR2 YYREEE (reference sequence). CDR3 nucleotide sequence: TGTGCCAGCAGCGCCGATTCTAGCGGGGGAACGAGGGAGCAGTACTTC. It specifies CASSADSSGGTREQYF.

This chain uses TRBV11-2 with TRBJ2-7; D gene unclear. The CDR3 has 13 amino acids. Germline V gene lookup returns CDR1 SGHAT and CDR2 FQNNGV. With 3 bases removed from V and 0 bases from J, the gap between germline ends came to 6 bases. The CDR3 bases are TGTGCCAGCAGCTTGGCCCTCTCCTACGAGCAGTACTTC. Amino acid sequence: CASSLALSYEQYF. The full variable domain, completed using reference TRBV11-2 and TRBJ2-7, is EAGVAQSPRYKIIEKRQSVAFWCNPISGHATLYWYQQILGQGPKLLIQFQNNGVVDDSQLPKDRFSAERLKGVDSTLKIQPAKLEDSAVYLCASSLALSYEQYFGPGTRLTVT.

The rearrangement joins TRBV5-4 to TRBJ2-1; D is ambiguous. There are 12 residues in the CDR3. Germline V gene lookup returns CDR1 SGHNT and CDR2 YYREEE (reference sequence). V lost 3 bases, J lost 9 bases, and 10 bases lay in between. The CDR3 DNA sequence: TGTGCCAGCAGCTCCGACTGGACTGAGCAGTTCTTC. Protein product: CASSSDWTEQFF.